A selection of T cell receptor beta chains follows, all from one sample in a study of cytomegalovirus exposure and HLA in healthy donors. This table comes from immunoSEQ multiplex PCR, and its TCRdb copy is limited to in-frame clones, with some not included. The sample includes 200,000 to 250,000 clones, 85% to 90% seen only once; the top ten take about 3%. Sequencing used PBMCs. These receptor sequences come from a young woman in good health and CMV-seronegative. Each CDR3 is given with its conserved first and last residue. Fields, in order: J gene, V gene, CDR3 length, CDR3 protein.

>TRBJ2-1|TRBV6-5|14
CASRLASGYNEQFF
>TRBJ2-7|TRBV7-2|15
CASSQILGGTYEQYF
>TRBJ2-7|TRBV5-4|15
CASSSGGDRYYEQYF
>TRBJ2-7|TRBV7-9|14
CASSRMAGFDEQYF
>TRBJ2-2|TRBV5-4|18
CASSLGLQDRGRTGELFF
>TRBJ2-7|TRBV9|15
CASSVGGSQLGEQYF
>TRBJ2-2|TRBV23-1|20
CASRRNTTGPGRERTGELFF
>TRBJ1-2|TRBV27|14
CASSSLLANYGYTF
>TRBJ1-5|TRBV6-1|15
CASSEAAPTDQPQHF
>TRBJ1-5|TRBV9|15
CASSATDRAGQPQHF
>TRBJ1-1|TRBV13|16
CASSFAPGQGNTEAFF
>TRBJ2-7|TRBV2|14
CASSVWTGPYEQYF
>TRBJ1-3|TRBV5-6|16
CASASINSGKGHTIYF
>TRBJ2-7|TRBV29-1|16
CSVGPSGGTRSYEQYF
>TRBJ2-2|TRBV4-2|17
CASSPVKQGVATGELFF
>TRBJ2-1|TRBV6-5|15
CASSYTRTSRNEQFF
>TRBJ2-7|TRBV7-2|14
CASSFYISSYEQYF
>TRBJ1-1|TRBV7-8|14
CASSTRTGITEAFF
>TRBJ2-7|TRBV9|13
CASSANGVHEQYF
>TRBJ2-3|TRBV4-3|17
CASSQDGGGQGKDTQYF
>TRBJ1-2|TRBV30|12
CAWSGTGYGYTF
>TRBJ1-1|TRBV28|13
CASSSRVNTEAFF
>TRBJ2-7|TRBV15|15
CATSSPRELIYEQYF
>TRBJ2-1|TRBV27|15
CASSPDSSSYNEQFF
>TRBJ2-7|TRBV10-3|13
CAISDYSFDEQYF
>TRBJ2-7|TRBV27|15
CATGDWTGGTYEQYF
>TRBJ1-1|TRBV19|15
CASSIGAVWNTEAFF
>TRBJ1-1|TRBV7-3|14
CASSPGQGATEAFF
>TRBJ2-3|TRBV27|16
CASKLAGGFIADTQYF
>TRBJ2-1|TRBV30|17
CAWSVLSSSGGSYEQFF
>TRBJ2-3|TRBV9|14
CASSVVGEGATQYF
>TRBJ2-7|TRBV14|12
CASSGGSYEQYF
>TRBJ1-1|TRBV9|14
CASSVGGLGGEAFF
>TRBJ1-2|TRBV29-1|11
CSGGTSYGYTF
>TRBJ1-1|TRBV7-2|15
CASSLVRGTGTEAFF
>TRBJ2-7|TRBV4-3|13
CASSQDRAYEQYF
>TRBJ2-3|TRBV6-6|13
CASSGLLADTQYF
>TRBJ1-2|TRBV7-9|18
CASSLSLQDRGVEYGYTF
>TRBJ1-5|TRBV28|16
CASSLWLAQGGQPQHF
>TRBJ1-1|TRBV27|16
CASSPDRDFMNTEAFF
>TRBJ2-7|TRBV19|14
CASSILAGDYEQYF
>TRBJ1-4|TRBV23-1|16
CASSHSTDGVNEKLFF
>TRBJ2-5|TRBV2|13
CASRSTRQETQYF
>TRBJ2-2|TRBV27|16
CASSVLPGQGNGELFF
>TRBJ1-5|TRBV28|13
CASSTGRNQPQHF
>TRBJ2-1|TRBV5-4|12
CASSSTLNEQFF
>TRBJ1-1|TRBV11-2|15
CASSLDTQKGAEAFF
>TRBJ2-7|TRBV27|15
CASSLRGGLSYEQYF
>TRBJ2-7|TRBV27|17
CASSLSALGTGFLEQYF
>TRBJ2-1|TRBV29-1|13
CSVDRGRGGEQFF
>TRBJ2-3|TRBV27|14
CASRRDRAGNTQYF
>TRBJ2-1|TRBV30|15
CAWSVRDNSYNEQFF
>TRBJ2-3|TRBV30|15
CAWSVGISSTDTQYF
>TRBJ1-1|TRBV28|18
CASSSPGDGDSMNTEAFF
>TRBJ2-7|TRBV4-1|15
CASSQELSRVSEQYF